This T cell receptor beta chain originates from a study of T-cell memory formation after mild COVID-19. Study context: Among the donors, TCR clusters were largely specific to each donor. General observations from the study: Clones which contracted sat mainly in CM and EM if CD4+, and in EMRA if CD8+.

The germline gives CDR1 SEHNR, CDR2 FQNEAQ (reference sequence). V lost 6 bases, J lost 13 bases, and 18 bases lay in between. The CDR3 spans 13 residues. TCRdb re-called the 5' RACE reads with MiXCR, one entry per CDR3 protein. The sample records under 200,000 distinct CDR3 sequences, roughly 31% being singletons. To note about this clonotype: What it binds is unknown.

The chain recombines TRBV7-9 with TRBJ1-4; D call uncertain. The clonotype originates from an adult woman who had mild COVID-19 (a few samples of this study predate the infection). Cell type and time point are not known. The sample was PBMCs or a T cell subset sorted from them (not recorded which). The CDR3 loop is CASSPPGSKVLFF. The CDR3 region has the DNA TGTGCCAGCAGTCCGCCGGGGAGTAAAGTACTGTTTTTT.